This TCR beta chain was identified in a study of blood T cell repertoires in COVID-19. The overall study: The origin of the acute and convalescent COVID-19 samples was the United States, Italy and Spain. From T cells, B-cell-depleted T cells, or PBMCs came the material, which was cDNA or gDNA.

Libraries were prepared by immunoSEQ multiplex PCR; TCRdb keeps only in-frame clonotypes and omits some of them. This sample has 150,000 to 200,000 clones, with 70% to 80% found just once. In regard to this clone: The sample holds other DNA sequences that translate to the same CDR3.

Assignments of participants to cohorts depended upon their own reported clinical history. All recovered Cohort 3 donors got two negative PCRs, got clearance, or saw symptom resolution. The V end lost 3 bases, the J end lost 1 base, and 9 bases lay between the germline ends. Germline V CDR1 and CDR2: KGHSH, LQKENI. There are 15 residues in the CDR3. J is TRBJ1-4 and V is TRBV18; D is unclear. Sequencing was carried out using PBMCs or T cells enriched from blood (not recorded which). This clonotype was obtained from a woman aged 45-60 years who had recovered from COVID-19. CDR3 sequence (DNA): TGTGCCAGCTCACCCCGACAAGAAACTAATGAAAAACTGTTTTTT. Protein sequence: CASSPRQETNEKLFF.